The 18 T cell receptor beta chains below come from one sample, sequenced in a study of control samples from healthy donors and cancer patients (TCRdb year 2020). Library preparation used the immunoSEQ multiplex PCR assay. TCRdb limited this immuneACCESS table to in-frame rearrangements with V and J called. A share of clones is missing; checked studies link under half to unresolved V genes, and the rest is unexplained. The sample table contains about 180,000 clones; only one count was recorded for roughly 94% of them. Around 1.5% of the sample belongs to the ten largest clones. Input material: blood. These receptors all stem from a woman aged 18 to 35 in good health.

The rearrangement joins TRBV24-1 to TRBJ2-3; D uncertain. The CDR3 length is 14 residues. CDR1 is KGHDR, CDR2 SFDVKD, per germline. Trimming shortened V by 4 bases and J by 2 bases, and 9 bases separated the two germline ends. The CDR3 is CATSDLGPTDTQYF. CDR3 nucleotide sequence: TGTGCCACCAGTGACCTTGGGCCCACAGATACGCAGTATTTT.

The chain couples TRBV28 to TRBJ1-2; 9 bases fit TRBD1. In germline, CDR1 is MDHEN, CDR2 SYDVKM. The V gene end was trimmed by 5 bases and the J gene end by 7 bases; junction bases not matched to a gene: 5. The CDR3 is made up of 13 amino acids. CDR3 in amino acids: CASSPGQGLGYTF. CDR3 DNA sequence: TGTGCCAGCAGTCCCGGACAGGGGCTTGGCTACACCTTC.

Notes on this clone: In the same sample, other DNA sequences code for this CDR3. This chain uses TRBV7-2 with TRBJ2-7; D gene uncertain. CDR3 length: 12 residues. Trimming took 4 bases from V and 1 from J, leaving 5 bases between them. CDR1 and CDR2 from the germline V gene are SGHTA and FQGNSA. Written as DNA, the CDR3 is TGTGCCAGCAGCTCCCTGTCCTACGAGCAGTACTTC. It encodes CASSSLSYEQYF.

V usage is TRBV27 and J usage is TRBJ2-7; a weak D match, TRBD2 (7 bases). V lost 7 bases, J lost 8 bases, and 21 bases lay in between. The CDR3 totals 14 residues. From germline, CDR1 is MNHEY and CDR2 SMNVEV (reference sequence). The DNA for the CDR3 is TGTGCCAGCAAGCCTAGACGAGGGGGGGCGAAGCAGTACTTC. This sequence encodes CASKPRRGGAKQYF.

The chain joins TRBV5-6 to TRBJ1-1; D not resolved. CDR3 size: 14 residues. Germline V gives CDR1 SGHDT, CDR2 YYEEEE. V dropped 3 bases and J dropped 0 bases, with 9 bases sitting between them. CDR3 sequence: CASSSPIMNTEAFF. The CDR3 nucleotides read TGTGCCAGCAGCTCGCCTATTATGAACACTGAAGCTTTCTTT. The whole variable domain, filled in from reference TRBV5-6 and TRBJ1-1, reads DAGVTQSPTHLIKTRGQQVTLRCSPKSGHDTVSWYQQALGQGPQFIFQYYEEEERQRGNFPDRFSGHQFPNYSSELNVNALLLGDSALYLCASSSPIMNTEAFFGQGTRLTVV.

The CDR3 region has the DNA TGCGCCAGCAGCTTTTTAGCGACGAGCTCCTACGAGCAGTACTTC. This codes for CASSFLATSSYEQYF. The genes are TRBV5-1 and TRBJ2-7; perhaps TRBD2 as D (5 bases). The CDR3 covers 15 residues. V lost 2 bases and J lost 0, with 12 bases in between. Per the germline V gene, CDR1 is SGHRS and CDR2 is YFSETQ.

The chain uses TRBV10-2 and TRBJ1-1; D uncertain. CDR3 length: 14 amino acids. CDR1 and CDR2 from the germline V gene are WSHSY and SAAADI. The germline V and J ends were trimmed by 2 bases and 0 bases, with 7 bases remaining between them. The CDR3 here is CASSEPTVNTEAFF. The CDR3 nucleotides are TGCGCCAGCAGTGAGCCGACCGTGAACACTGAAGCTTTCTTT.

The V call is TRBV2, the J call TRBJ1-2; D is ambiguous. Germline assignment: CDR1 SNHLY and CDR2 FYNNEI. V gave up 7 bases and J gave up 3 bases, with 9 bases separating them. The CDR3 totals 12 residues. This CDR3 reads CASKWSDYGYTF. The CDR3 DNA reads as TGTGCCAGCAAATGGAGCGACTATGGCTACACCTTC.

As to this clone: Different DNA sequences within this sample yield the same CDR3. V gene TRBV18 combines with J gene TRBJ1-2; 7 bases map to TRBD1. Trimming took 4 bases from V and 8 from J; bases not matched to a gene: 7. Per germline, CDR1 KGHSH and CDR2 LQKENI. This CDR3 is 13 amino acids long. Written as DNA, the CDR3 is TGTGCCAGCTCACGACAGGGTGGTGACGGCTACACCTTC. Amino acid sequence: CASSRQGGDGYTF. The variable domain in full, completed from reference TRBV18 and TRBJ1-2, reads NAGVMQNPRHLVRRRGQEARLRCSPMKGHSHVYWYRQLPEEGLKFMVYLQKENIIDESGMPKERFSAEFPKEGPSILRIQQVVRGDSAAYFCASSRQGGDGYTFGSGTRLTVV.

The CDR3, as DNA: TGTGCCAGCAGTTCTCCGGGACAGTTTTACAATGAGCAGTTCTTC. It is translated as CASSSPGQFYNEQFF. The V call is TRBV28, the J call TRBJ2-1; 7 nucleotides align to TRBD1. There are 15 residues in the CDR3. V shed 4 bases, J shed 4 bases, and the junction held 7 bases outside the gene matches. Germline V gene lookup returns CDR1 MDHEN and CDR2 SYDVKM.

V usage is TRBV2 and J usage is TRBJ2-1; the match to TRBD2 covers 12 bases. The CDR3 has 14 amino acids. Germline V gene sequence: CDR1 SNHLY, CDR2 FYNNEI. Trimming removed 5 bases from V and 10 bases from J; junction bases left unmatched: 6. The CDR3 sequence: CASSSRTSGNEQFF. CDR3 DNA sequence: TGTGCCAGCAGTTCGCGGACTAGCGGGAACGAGCAGTTCTTC.

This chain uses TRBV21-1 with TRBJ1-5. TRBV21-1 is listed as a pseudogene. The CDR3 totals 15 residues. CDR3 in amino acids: CASSKVGGVGQPQHF. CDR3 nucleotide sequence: TGTGCCAGCAGCAAAGTGGGGGGCGTGGGGCAGCCCCAGCATTTT.

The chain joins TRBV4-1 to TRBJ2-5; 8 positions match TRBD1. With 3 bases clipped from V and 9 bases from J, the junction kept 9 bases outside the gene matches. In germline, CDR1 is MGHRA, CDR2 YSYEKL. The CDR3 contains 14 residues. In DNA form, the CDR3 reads TGCGCCAGCAGCCATCTCTCGACAGGGGAGGCCCAGTACTTC. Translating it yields CASSHLSTGEAQYF.

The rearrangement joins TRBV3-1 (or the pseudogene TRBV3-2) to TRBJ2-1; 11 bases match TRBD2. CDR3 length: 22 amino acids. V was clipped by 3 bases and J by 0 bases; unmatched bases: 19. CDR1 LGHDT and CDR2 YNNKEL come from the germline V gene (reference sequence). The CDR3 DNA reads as TGTGCCAGCAGCCAGGCCCGGCCCTATCTAGCGGGGGGCCTTAGCTCCTACAATGAGCAGTTCTTC. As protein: CASSQARPYLAGGLSSYNEQFF.

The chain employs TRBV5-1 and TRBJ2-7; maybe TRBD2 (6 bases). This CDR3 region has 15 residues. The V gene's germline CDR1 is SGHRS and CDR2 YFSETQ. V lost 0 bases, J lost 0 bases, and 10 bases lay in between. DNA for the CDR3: TGCGCCAGCAGCTTGGGAGGGACTTCCTCCTACGAGCAGTACTTC. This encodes CASSLGGTSSYEQYF. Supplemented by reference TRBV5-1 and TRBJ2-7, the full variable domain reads KAGVTQTPRYLIKTRGQQVTLSCSPISGHRSVSWYQQTPGQGLQFLFEYFSETQRNKGNFPGRFSGRQFSNSRSEMNVSTLELGDSALYLCASSLGGTSSYEQYFGPGTRLTVT.

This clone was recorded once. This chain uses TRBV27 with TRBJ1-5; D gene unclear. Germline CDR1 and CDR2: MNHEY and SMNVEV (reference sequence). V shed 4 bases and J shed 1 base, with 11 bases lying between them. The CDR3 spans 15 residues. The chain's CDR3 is CASSSDALSNQPQHF. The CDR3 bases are TGTGCCAGCAGTTCGGACGCCTTAAGCAATCAGCCCCAGCATTTT.

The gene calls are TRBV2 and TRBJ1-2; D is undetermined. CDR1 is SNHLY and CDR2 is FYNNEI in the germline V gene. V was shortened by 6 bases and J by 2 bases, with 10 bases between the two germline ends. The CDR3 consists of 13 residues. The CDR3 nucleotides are TGTGCCAGCAGGGCCCTAATCAACTATGGCTACACCTTC. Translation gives CASRALINYGYTF.

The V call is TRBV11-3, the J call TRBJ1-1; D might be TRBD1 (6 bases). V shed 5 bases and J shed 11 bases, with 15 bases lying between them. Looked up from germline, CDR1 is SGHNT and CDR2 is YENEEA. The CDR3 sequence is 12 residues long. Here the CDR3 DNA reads TGTGCCAGCAGCAACGCAGGGGTGGATGCTTTCTTT. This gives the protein CASSNAGVDAFF.